The present TCR beta chain was sequenced within a study of cytomegalovirus exposure and HLA in healthy donors. Study outcomes and limitations: Later work showed greater clonal expansion in HLA-associated TCR beta chains than in equally common others. Beyond CMV serostatus, there was no information to go on about immune exposure.

Details on this clone: What it binds is unknown.

The study ran its PCR with 60 Vbeta and 13 Jbeta primers. Sequenced by immunoSEQ multiplex PCR; TCRdb stores in-frame clones only, minus some. The sample consists of about 130,000 clones, about two thirds of them appearing once. V was cut by 6 bases and J by 1 base, with 9 bases left in between. The length of the CDR3 is 13 residues. Germline CDR1 reads LNHDA; CDR2 reads SQIVND (reference sequence). The rearrangement uses TRBV19 and TRBJ1-1; no firm D call. The sequenced material came from PBMCs. The sequence was obtained from a woman in her fifties or sixties in good health and CMV-seropositive. CDR3 region: CASSKNTNTEAFF. The DNA for the CDR3 is TGTGCCAGTAGCAAGAACACGAACACTGAAGCTTTCTTT.